The sequence of this TCR beta chain was determined in a study of spatial heterogeneity in lung cancer. Every TCR cDNA molecule bore its own unique molecular identifier. TCRdb redid the calling of the 5' RACE reads with MiXCR, one entry per CDR3 protein. Among approximately 56,000 distinct CDR3 sequences, more than 6.5% were seen once, and the ten largest hold around 36%. This clonotype was seen repeatedly, ten times or more. Germline CDR1 and CDR2: DFQATT and SNEGSKA (reference sequence). J lost 2 bases, V lost 6 bases, and 5 bases had no gene match. The CDR3 contains 14 residues. Time point given: blood at routine non-recurrence follow-up after resection. TCRs were sequenced from unsorted whole RNA of tumor, nontumor lung or PBMC.

The TCR was taken from a female donor with early-stage non-small cell lung cancer. The starting material was PBMCs, obtained at follow-up. The chain employs TRBV20-1 and TRBJ2-3; 10 positions agree with TRBD1. In DNA, the CDR3 is TGCAGTGCGACCGGGACAGGGGTCACAGATACGCAGTATTTT. Translated, it gives CSATGTGVTDTQYF.